Listed below are T cell receptor beta chains from one sample, sequenced in a study of T cells after yellow fever vaccination. A single record per CDR3 protein comes from TCRdb applying MiXCR to the 5' RACE reads. The sample carries some 300,000 distinct CDR3 sequences, under 9% recorded once. The material sequenced was CD4+ T cells sorted from PBMCs, taken 5 days after the yellow fever booster vaccination. The receptors were gathered from a man between 18 and 35 years old who received the YFV17D yellow fever vaccine. The conserved cysteine and the conserved F or W are not part of the CDR3 here.

CDR3: SASPASPYNEQF
length: 12
J: TRBJ2-1
V: TRBV20-1

CDR3: ASSQAITEASNYGYT
length: 15
J: TRBJ1-2
V: TRBV4-3

CDR3: ASSPLERQPQH
length: 11
J: TRBJ1-5
V: TRBV2

CDR3: ASSLALIAGFSYNEQF
length: 16
J: TRBJ2-1
V: TRBV7-8

CDR3: ASSLKQASSYNSPLH
length: 15
J: TRBJ1-6
V: TRBV5-5

CDR3: ATSDFLGADEQF
length: 12
J: TRBJ2-1
V: TRBV24-1

CDR3: ASTIGWPNYGYT
length: 12
J: TRBJ1-2
V: TRBV27

CDR3: ASSRRTQDTQY
length: 11
J: TRBJ2-3
V: TRBV7-2

CDR3: ASSSFTGQY
length: 9
J: TRBJ2-3
V: TRBV5-1

CDR3: ASRPAGTGGNEQF
length: 13
J: TRBJ2-1
V: TRBV11-2

CDR3: ASSSGGGRWGTEAF
length: 14
J: TRBJ1-1
V: TRBV27

CDR3: ASSEWERAGGEQY
length: 13
J: TRBJ2-7
V: TRBV2

CDR3: ASSSDRGETGELF
length: 13
J: TRBJ2-2
V: TRBV7-3

CDR3: ASSLVPTSYEQY
length: 12
J: TRBJ2-7
V: TRBV7-6

CDR3: ASSVLMNTEAF
length: 11
J: TRBJ1-1
V: TRBV27

CDR3: ASSFFGQGTAKNIQY
length: 15
J: TRBJ2-4
V: TRBV7-2

CDR3: ASSYERQGGTEAF
length: 13
J: TRBJ1-1
V: TRBV6-6

CDR3: SALAGARYNEQF
length: 12
J: TRBJ2-1
V: TRBV20-1

CDR3: ASSQDRASNQPQH
length: 13
J: TRBJ1-5
V: TRBV2

CDR3: AGPRGGGRSDTEAF
length: 14
J: TRBJ1-1
V: TRBV7-2

CDR3: ASSVGTGSTEAF
length: 12
J: TRBJ1-1
V: TRBV9

CDR3: ASSEVSGQGFNEQF
length: 14
J: TRBJ2-1
V: TRBV25-1

CDR3: ASSLVRRPGELF
length: 12
J: TRBJ2-2
V: TRBV5-1

CDR3: ASSLRSTAEAF
length: 11
J: TRBJ1-1
V: TRBV5-1